Given below is one T cell receptor (beta chain) in context. This CDR3 is 14 amino acids long. The germline V and J ends were trimmed by 7 bases and 6 bases, with 15 bases remaining between them. Germline CDR1 reads SNHLY; CDR2 reads FYNNEI. TCRdb analysed the reads with MiXCR anew, one entry per CDR3 protein. The sample includes about 240,000 distinct CDR3 sequences, about 12% seen only once; the top ten take 1.5% to 2%. The data belong to a study of T cell repertoires in cytomegalovirus infection. V gene TRBV2 combines with J gene TRBJ2-2; D tentatively reads TRBD1 or TRBD2 (6 bases each). The sequence came from a human donor in good health (CMV status not recorded). Some clones in this sample may be carry-over from other donors' samples. The material sequenced was PBMCs. CDR3 nucleotide sequence: TGTGCCAGCACCGAGGGGGGATATCCCGGGGAGCTGTTTTTT. This translates into CASTEGGYPGELFF.